Listed here are 32 T cell receptor beta chains from one sample, sequenced in a study of blood T cell repertoires in COVID-19 (dated by TCRdb to 2020 to 2021). Library preparation used the immunoSEQ multiplex PCR assay. TCRdb provides this immuneACCESS table in a form limited to in-frame rearrangements. Some clones are lacking; in checked studies, under half of them reflect an unresolved V gene, and why the rest are absent is not known. Across this sample there are about 380,000 clones, with about 90% seen only once. The top ten clones comprise 1.3% of the sample. Material for sequencing was PBMCs or T cells enriched from blood (not recorded which). These receptor sequences come from a young man who had recovered from COVID-19.

The V and J genes are TRBV10-1 and TRBJ2-3, with unresolved D. The ends were cut back, 0 bases at V and 6 bases at J, with 7 bases in the middle. This CDR3 spans 13 amino acids. Looked up from germline, CDR1 is WNHNN and CDR2 is SYGVQD (reference sequence). The CDR3 DNA follows: TGCGCCAGCAGTGAGTCTGGAGCTGATACGCAGTATTTT. It encodes CASSESGADTQYF.

This clone was seen more than once but under ten times. The chain combines TRBV5-6 with TRBJ1-1; the D is unclear. Trimming pared 4 bases from V and 1 base from J, leaving 14 bases between. CDR1 is SGHDT and CDR2 is YYEEEE in the germline V gene. The length of the CDR3 is 15 residues. CDR3 protein: CASSPGTTTNTEAFF. The DNA for the CDR3 is TGTGCCAGCAGCCCTGGAACTACGACGAACACTGAAGCTTTCTTT.

The gene calls are TRBV5-1 and TRBJ1-1, with 8 bases identical to TRBD1. This CDR3 is 15 amino acids long. With V trimmed by 4 bases and J by 1 base, 6 bases remained unmatched. Germline loops: CDR1 SGHRS, CDR2 YFSETQ. The CDR3 nucleotides read TGCGCCAGCAGCCCAGCACAGGGGGAGAACACTGAAGCTTTCTTT. Encoded protein: CASSPAQGENTEAFF.

This chain joins TRBV27 and TRBJ1-1; tentative D call: TRBD1 (6 bases). With 1 base removed from V and 5 bases from J, the gap between germline ends came to 14 bases. The CDR3 sequence is 15 residues long. Looked up from germline, CDR1 is MNHEY and CDR2 is SMNVEV (reference sequence). The CDR3 DNA reads TGTGCCAGCAGTTTATTTGGGGGCGGGAGGACTGAAGCTTTCTTT. This gives the protein CASSLFGGGRTEAFF.

The V call is TRBV6-5, the J call TRBJ1-4; D is possibly TRBD1 (6 bases). The CDR3 contains 14 residues. With 6 bases removed from V and 8 bases from J, the gap between germline ends came to 16 bases. CDR1 is MNHEY, CDR2 SVGAGI, per germline. CDR3 coding DNA: TGTGCCAGCAGGACGTTGGGGGCTCGAGAAAAACTGTTTTTT. The encoded protein is CASRTLGAREKLFF.

As concerns this clone: This sample also contains other DNA sequences that code for the same CDR3. The V and J genes are TRBV14 and TRBJ1-2; the D is unclear. Germline V gene lookup returns CDR1 SGHDN and CDR2 FVKESK. Trimming stripped 1 base from V and 2 bases from J, with 8 bases between. CDR3 length: 14 residues. The CDR3 protein is CASSQVGQNYGYTF. Here the CDR3 DNA reads TGTGCCAGCAGCCAAGTTGGGCAGAACTATGGCTACACCTTC.

The chain recombines TRBV19 with TRBJ2-5; 7 nucleotides agree with TRBD1. Per germline, CDR1 LNHDA and CDR2 SQIVND (reference sequence). V trimming: 5 bases; J trimming: 4 bases; junction bases outside the gene matches: 4. CDR3 length equals 13 residues. This CDR3 reads CASSANRGETQYF. CDR3 nucleotides: TGTGCCAGTAGTGCTAACAGGGGAGAGACCCAGTACTTC.

This chain links TRBV18 with TRBJ2-1; 12 bases are shared with TRBD2. V lost 3 bases, J lost 3 bases, and 12 bases stayed unmatched. This CDR3 has 19 residues. Germline CDR1 and CDR2: KGHSH and LQKENI. As DNA, the CDR3 is TGTGCCAGCTCACCGGGACTAGCGGGTCGGGCCGGCAGCTACAATGAGCAGTTCTTC. This gives the protein CASSPGLAGRAGSYNEQFF.

The chain recombines TRBV19 with TRBJ1-5; a weak D match, TRBD1 (6 bases). The CDR3 is 14 amino acids. The V and J ends lost 6 bases and 5 bases respectively, with 14 bases between them. Germline-derived CDR1 and CDR2 are LNHDA and SQIVND (reference sequence). In nucleotides, the CDR3 is TGTGCCAGTAGGAGTACAGGGAGCCATCAGCCCCAGCATTTT. This sequence encodes CASRSTGSHQPQHF.

The chain links TRBV10-3 to TRBJ2-3, with D possibly TRBD1 on 6 matching bases. In germline, CDR1 is ENHRY, CDR2 SYGVKD. Trimming left V 4 bases short and J 2 bases short, with 13 bases between. The CDR3 contains 15 residues. CDR3 residues: CAISGGTNFTDTQYF. CDR3 coding DNA: TGTGCCATCAGTGGGGGGACAAATTTCACAGATACGCAGTATTTT.

V gene TRBV29-1 combines with J gene TRBJ1-1; D is uncertain. Trimming removed 7 bases at V and 4 bases at J, with 16 bases between. CDR3 length: 13 residues. In germline, CDR1 is SQVTM, CDR2 ANQGSEA. CDR3 DNA: TGCAGCGCAGGACTGGGGAAGGGCACTGAAGCTTTCTTT. Translating gives CSAGLGKGTEAFF.

The gene calls are TRBV12-3 or TRBV12-4 and TRBJ1-4; D is unclear. V was clipped by 6 bases and J by 12 bases, with 14 bases between them. The CDR3 spans 12 residues. This CDR3 is CASRGGRRELFF. For the CDR3, the DNA is TGTGCCAGCAGAGGAGGGCGCCGGGAACTGTTTTTT.

V gene TRBV19 combines with J gene TRBJ2-7; possible D gene TRBD1, 6 bases. Germline CDR1 and CDR2: LNHDA and SQIVND (reference sequence). The ends were cut back, 10 bases at V and 4 bases at J, with 17 bases in the middle. This CDR3 is 13 amino acids long. CDR3 in DNA: TGTGCCACCAAGGGGGACACATTTTACGAGCAGTACTTC. Translation gives CATKGDTFYEQYF.

The V and J genes are TRBV20-1 and TRBJ1-2, with 8 bases aligning to TRBD1. Germline-derived CDR1 and CDR2 are DFQATT and SNEGSKA (reference sequence). The length of the CDR3 is 14 residues. Germline trimming cut 3 bases from V and 5 bases from J; bases unmatched to any gene: 8. The CDR3 sequence: CSASQGAMGYGYTF. In nucleotides, the CDR3 is TGCAGTGCTAGTCAGGGGGCAATGGGGTATGGCTACACCTTC.

The chain employs TRBV30 and TRBJ1-2; possible D gene TRBD1, 5 bases. Germline V gene data show CDR1 as GTSNPN and CDR2 as SVGIG (reference sequence). The CDR3 runs 12 residues. The ends were cut back, 3 bases at V and 4 bases at J, with 9 bases in the middle. The CDR3 DNA sequence: TGTGCCTGGAGAGGGGCCCCCTATGGCTACACCTTC. Encoded protein: CAWRGAPYGYTF.

CDR3: CASSSVSGGTDTQYF. CDR3 nucleotides: TGCGCCAGCAGCTCTGTTAGCGGGGGAACAGATACGCAGTATTTT. The chain has TRBV5-1 and TRBJ2-3; 9 bases agree with TRBD2. Trimming took 3 bases from V and 3 from J; bases not matched to a gene: 5. The germline V gene encodes CDR1 SGHRS and CDR2 YFSETQ. This CDR3 is built from 15 residues.

This clone is a singleton in its sample. The rearrangement links TRBV5-1 to TRBJ1-4; no clear D. The CDR3 extends over 16 amino acids. V lost 4 bases to trimming and J lost 3 bases, with 16 bases between them. Germline CDR1 reads SGHRS; CDR2 reads YFSETQ. CDR3: CASSPFGGLSNEKLFF. The DNA of the CDR3 is TGCGCCAGCAGCCCCTTCGGTGGGCTTTCTAATGAAAAACTGTTTTTT.

The rearrangement joins TRBV7-8 to TRBJ1-2; D unresolved. The CDR3 is made up of 14 amino acids. Germline lookup yields CDR1 SGHVS and CDR2 FQNEAQ. V shed 0 bases and J shed 4 bases, with 9 bases lying between them. The CDR3 reads CASSLAQTLYGYTF. The CDR3 DNA sequence: TGTGCCAGCAGCTTAGCACAGACGCTCTATGGCTACACCTTC.

This sequence joins TRBV18 and TRBJ1-3, with 10 bases identical to TRBD1. The V gene end was trimmed by 3 bases and the J gene end by 1 base; junction bases not matched to a gene: 9. Germline CDR1 is KGHSH and CDR2 is LQKENI. This CDR3 region has 18 residues. The CDR3: CASSPRDRGILSGNTIYF. In nucleotides, the CDR3 is TGTGCCAGCTCACCCCGGGACAGGGGTATATTATCTGGAAACACCATATATTTT.

The V gene is TRBV4-1, the J gene TRBJ2-4, with TRBD1 identical over 7 bases. Trimming cost V 1 base and J 6 bases; bases outside gene matches: 15. There are 18 residues in the CDR3. Looked up from germline, CDR1 is MGHRA and CDR2 is YSYEKL. The CDR3 here is CASSQVFLGQGVGNIQYF. CDR3 in DNA: TGCGCCAGCAGCCAAGTCTTTTTGGGCCAGGGGGTGGGAAACATTCAGTACTTC.

This clone was seen a single time. The genes are TRBV18 and TRBJ1-1; 10 nucleotides align to TRBD1. Per germline, CDR1 KGHSH and CDR2 LQKENI. The ends lost 4 bases at V and 3 bases at J; junction bases unmatched: 2. CDR3 length: 14 residues. The CDR3 sequence is CASSLGQGDTEAFF. The CDR3 nucleotides read TGTGCCAGCTCACTCGGACAGGGGGACACTGAAGCTTTCTTT. Full variable domain (outside the CDR3, taken from reference TRBV18 and TRBJ1-1): NAGVMQNPRHLVRRRGQEARLRCSPMKGHSHVYWYRQLPEEGLKFMVYLQKENIIDESGMPKERFSAEFPKEGPSILRIQQVVRGDSAAYFCASSLGQGDTEAFFGQGTRLTVV.

The chain couples TRBV5-1 to TRBJ2-2; 9 bases fit TRBD1. Losses at the gene ends were 4 bases for V and 5 bases for J; bases not matched to a gene: 6. The CDR3 runs 15 residues. Germline V lookup: CDR1 SGHRS, CDR2 YFSETQ. CDR3 sequence reads: CASSRLGQGTGELFF. Here the CDR3 DNA reads TGCGCCAGCAGCAGACTCGGACAGGGGACCGGGGAGCTGTTTTTT. Variable domain in full (rest from reference TRBV5-1 and TRBJ2-2): KAGVTQTPRYLIKTRGQQVTLSCSPISGHRSVSWYQQTPGQGLQFLFEYFSETQRNKGNFPGRFSGRQFSNSRSEMNVSTLELGDSALYLCASSRLGQGTGELFFGEGSRLTVL.

With respect to this clone: Other DNA variants within this sample encode the same CDR3. This chain links TRBV12-3 or TRBV12-4 with TRBJ1-1; no clear D gene. V lost 7 bases, J lost 1 base, and 10 bases lay in between. The CDR3 is made up of 13 amino acids. The CDR3 DNA follows: TGTGCCAGCATCCGTGGAGGGAACACTGAAGCTTTCTTT. It encodes CASIRGGNTEAFF.

This clone was detected only once. The chain has TRBV6-2 or TRBV6-3 and TRBJ1-1, with 8 bases lining up with TRBD1. V shed 6 bases and J 4 bases; nucleotides not matched to a gene: 4. This CDR3 is 13 amino acids long. CDR1 and CDR2 from the germline V gene are MNHEY and SVGEGT. The CDR3 region has the DNA TGTGCCAGCAGGCCTACAGGGGGCACTGAAGCTTTCTTT. Translated: CASRPTGGTEAFF.

The rearrangement joins TRBV6-5 to TRBJ2-3; TRBD2 aligns across 7 bases. This CDR3 contains 13 residues. The germline V gene has CDR1 MNHEY and CDR2 SVGAGI. The V segment lost 11 bases and the J segment 1 base; nucleotides outside the gene matches: 6. The CDR3 here is CAFRGEGTDTQYF. CDR3 nucleotides: TGTGCCTTTCGGGGGGAGGGCACAGATACGCAGTATTTT.

This rearrangement joins TRBV5-1 to TRBJ2-1; maybe TRBD1 (6 bases). CDR1 is SGHRS, CDR2 YFSETQ, per germline. This CDR3 is built from 15 residues. Trimming removed 7 bases at V and 4 bases at J, with 18 bases between. The CDR3 sequence is CASRVGGSEYNEQFF. The DNA of the CDR3 is TGCGCCAGCCGGGTAGGGGGTTCTGAATACAATGAGCAGTTCTTC.

This rearrangement joins TRBV5-1 to TRBJ1-2; D perhaps matches TRBD1 (5 bases). Per the germline V gene, CDR1 is SGHRS and CDR2 is YFSETQ. V was clipped by 4 bases and J by 6 bases, with 10 bases between them. The CDR3 totals 12 residues. CDR3 sequence: CASSPRQNGYTF. DNA for the CDR3: TGCGCCAGCAGCCCACGACAGAATGGCTACACCTTC. Variable domain in full (rest from reference TRBV5-1 and TRBJ1-2): KAGVTQTPRYLIKTRGQQVTLSCSPISGHRSVSWYQQTPGQGLQFLFEYFSETQRNKGNFPGRFSGRQFSNSRSEMNVSTLELGDSALYLCASSPRQNGYTFGSGTRLTVV.

This chain connects TRBV18 to TRBJ1-1, with 10 bases lining up with TRBD1. Trimming took 1 base from V and 7 from J; bases not matched to a gene: 6. Germline loops: CDR1 KGHSH, CDR2 LQKENI. The CDR3 spans 15 residues. CDR3 nucleotides: TGTGCCAGCTCACCACTGACAGGGGGCTTTGGTGAAGCTTTCTTT. Residues: CASSPLTGGFGEAFF.

This sequence joins TRBV19 and TRBJ1-6, with D maybe TRBD1 (5 bases). The CDR3 is 13 residues long. Germline V lookup: CDR1 LNHDA, CDR2 SQIVND (reference sequence). Trimming left V 6 bases short and J 6 bases short, with 9 bases between. CDR3 sequence reads: CASRMTVNSPLHF. The CDR3, as DNA: TGTGCCAGTAGGATGACAGTTAATTCACCCCTCCACTTT.

The chain carries TRBV5-1 and TRBJ2-1, with D perhaps matching TRBD2 (6 bases). This CDR3 contains 16 residues. The germline V and J ends were trimmed by 0 bases and 3 bases, with 13 bases remaining between them. Germline V gene data show CDR1 as SGHRS and CDR2 as YFSETQ. CDR3: CASSLGWQTSYNEQFF. CDR3 DNA: TGCGCCAGCAGCTTGGGGTGGCAGACTAGCTACAATGAGCAGTTCTTC.

This clone was found once. The chain combines TRBV11-2 with TRBJ1-6; D is uncertain. The CDR3 consists of 16 residues. Per germline, CDR1 SGHAT and CDR2 FQNNGV. V was cut by 7 bases and J by 7 bases, with 20 bases left in between. In DNA form, the CDR3 reads TGTGCCAGCAAGGTTGGCGGGTGGGGTGAGAATTCACCCCTCCACTTT. Amino acid sequence: CASKVGGWGENSPLHF.

V is TRBV6-5 and J is TRBJ1-1, with 8 bases aligning to TRBD1. The CDR3 spans 14 residues. V was pared by 7 bases and J by 2 bases, with 6 bases of the junction left unmatched. Per germline, CDR1 MNHEY and CDR2 SVGAGI. The CDR3 nucleotides read TGTGCCAGCATGCCCAGGGGGCGAAACACTGAAGCTTTCTTT. Translated, it gives CASMPRGRNTEAFF.